The 19 T cell receptor beta chains listed next were all sequenced from one sample in a study of OX40 agonist ivuxolimab in advanced cancers. This table comes from immunoSEQ multiplex PCR, and its TCRdb copy is limited to in-frame clones, with some not included. Counted here are some 96,000 clones, roughly 83% occurring once; the ten biggest clones make up more than 1.1%. The sequenced sample was CD4+ or CD8+ T cells sorted from blood, obtained in a trial of the OX40 agonist ivuxolimab. These receptors were taken from an adult with an advanced solid tumor such as melanoma, head and neck, liver or kidney cancer.

The gene calls are TRBV4-3 and TRBJ2-1, with 12 nucleotides matching TRBD2. With V trimmed by 0 bases and J by 9 bases, 6 bases remained unmatched. This CDR3 is built from 16 residues. CDR1 LGHNA and CDR2 YSLEER come from the germline V gene. CDR3 coding DNA: TGCGCCAGCAGCCAAGACCTAGCGGGAGGGCGGGGTGAGCAGTTCTTC. It yields the protein CASSQDLAGGRGEQFF.

The chain has TRBV7-8 and TRBJ2-1; D is perhaps TRBD2 (5 bases). Trimming took 1 base from V and 9 from J, leaving 10 bases between them. The CDR3 consists of 13 residues. Germline CDR1 SGHVS, CDR2 FQNEAQ. The CDR3 sequence is CASSLDPGGEQFF. The CDR3 nucleotides read TGTGCCAGCAGCTTAGATCCCGGAGGTGAGCAGTTCTTC.

This clone occurred once. V is TRBV29-1 and J is TRBJ1-4; unclear D gene. The length of the CDR3 is 11 residues. From germline, CDR1 is SQVTM and CDR2 ANQGSEA. V lost 5 bases and J lost 8, with 9 bases in between. The CDR3 spells CSVWRGEKLFF. CDR3 bases: TGCAGCGTTTGGCGTGGGGAAAAACTGTTTTTT.

V usage is TRBV6-5 and J usage is TRBJ1-3; D uncertain. Trimming took off 3 bases at V and 0 bases at J, with 6 bases between the two ends. The CDR3 is 14 amino acids. Per the germline V gene, CDR1 is MNHEY and CDR2 is SVGAGI. Written as DNA, the CDR3 is TGTGCCAGCAGTTATGAACTCTCTGGAAACACCATATATTTT. Translating gives CASSYELSGNTIYF.

CDR3 in DNA: TGCGCCAGCAGCCTGAGCGGGAGCTACACCGGGGAGCTGTTTTTT. It translates to CASSLSGSYTGELFF. V is TRBV5-1 and J is TRBJ2-2, with 8 bases fitting TRBD2. Per germline, CDR1 SGHRS and CDR2 YFSETQ. V dropped 4 bases and J dropped 3; count of bases not matched to a gene: 5. This CDR3 spans 15 amino acids.

J is TRBJ1-6 and V is TRBV11-3; D is uncertain. Trimming removed 5 bases from V and 3 bases from J, with 20 bases in between. Germline CDR1 reads SGHNT; CDR2 reads YENEEA. The CDR3 runs 18 residues. DNA of the CDR3: TGTGCCAGCAGCCCCGAGCGACACCCAGTGTACTATAATTCACCCCTCCACTTT. This gives the protein CASSPERHPVYYNSPLHF.

V gene TRBV5-1 combines with J gene TRBJ2-6, with TRBD1 matching over 7 bases. This CDR3 spans 19 amino acids. The V gene's germline CDR1 is SGHRS and CDR2 YFSETQ. V trimming: 4 bases; J trimming: 4 bases; junction bases outside the gene matches: 17. The CDR3 DNA is TGCGCCAGCAGCCTCCAGGGACAGAACTACGAACTGGGGGCCAACGTCCTGACTTTC. This encodes CASSLQGQNYELGANVLTF.

The CDR3 reads CATFAGYGELFF. The CDR3 DNA follows: TGTGCCACCTTTGCGGGGTACGGGGAGCTGTTTTTT. The chain carries TRBV15 and TRBJ2-2, with D possibly being TRBD2 (6 bases). The germline V gene has CDR1 LNHNV and CDR2 YYDKDF (reference sequence). The CDR3 is 12 residues long. V was trimmed by 8 bases and J by 7 bases, leaving 11 bases between them.

The CDR3: CASSPLGDRRYSNYGYTF. The DNA for the CDR3 is TGTGCCAGCAGCCCCTTAGGGGACAGGCGGTACTCTAACTATGGCTACACCTTC. The chain carries TRBV27 and TRBJ1-2; 8 bases are shared with TRBD1. This CDR3 spans 18 amino acids. The V gene end was trimmed by 6 bases and the J gene end by 0 bases; junction bases not matched to a gene: 15. Germline V gene lookup returns CDR1 MNHEY and CDR2 SMNVEV (reference sequence).

V is TRBV11-2 and J is TRBJ2-7; D gene ambiguous. This CDR3 spans 13 amino acids. Germline V gene lookup returns CDR1 SGHAT and CDR2 FQNNGV. Between the trimmed V and J ends, which lost 4 bases and 1 base, there was a span of 8 bases. CDR3 bases: TGTGCCAGCAGCTACCCAGGTTCCTACGAGCAGTACTTC. This gives the protein CASSYPGSYEQYF.

The chain recombines TRBV7-2 with TRBJ2-7; the D gene is possibly TRBD2 (6 bases). V lost 2 bases, J lost 2 bases, and 7 bases lay in between. CDR1 and CDR2 from the germline V gene are SGHTA and FQGNSA. This CDR3 has 13 residues. In DNA form, the CDR3 reads TGTGCCAGCAGCTTAACGGGAGCCTACGAGCAGTACTTC. Its translation is CASSLTGAYEQYF.

The V and J genes are TRBV29-1 and TRBJ1-1, with D perhaps TRBD1 (5 bases). The CDR3 runs to 13 residues. Germline assignment: CDR1 SQVTM and CDR2 ANQGSEA. With 5 bases removed from V and 5 bases from J, the gap between germline ends came to 15 bases. CDR3 DNA: TGCAGCGTTACCCAGGGAGGTCAAACTGAAGCTTTCTTT. This codes for CSVTQGGQTEAFF.

This chain connects TRBV5-5 to TRBJ2-7, with TRBD1 matching over 9 bases. From germline, CDR1 is SGHKS and CDR2 YYEKEE (reference sequence). CDR3 length: 15 amino acids. The V gene end was trimmed by 2 bases and the J gene end by 2 bases; junction bases not matched to a gene: 5. Here the CDR3 reads CASSFAGTGPYEQYF. CDR3 sequence (DNA): TGTGCCAGCAGCTTCGCCGGGACAGGGCCCTACGAGCAGTACTTC.

This clone was found many times. The chain is built from TRBV9 and TRBJ1-3; TRBD1 agrees at 9 bases. CDR1 SGDLS and CDR2 YYNGEE come from the germline V gene. V was clipped by 2 bases and J by 3 bases; unmatched bases: 12. CDR3 length equals 18 residues. CDR3 in DNA: TGTGCCAGCAGCGTTAACAGGGGGCGTACGGGTTTTGGAAACACCATATATTTT. It yields the protein CASSVNRGRTGFGNTIYF.

The rearrangement links TRBV25-1 to TRBJ1-5; no reliable D call. This CDR3 has 16 residues. Germline values: CDR1 MGHDK, CDR2 SYGVNS. Trimming removed 1 base at V and 5 bases at J, with 15 bases between. CDR3 loop: CASSELGRKRDQPQHF. CDR3 in DNA: TGTGCCAGCAGTGAATTGGGCAGGAAGCGGGATCAGCCCCAGCATTTT.

The chain carries TRBV7-8 and TRBJ1-5; 8 bases line up with TRBD1. CDR3 size: 15 residues. CDR1 is SGHVS, CDR2 FQNEAQ, per germline. After removal of 5 bases from V and 7 bases from J, the junction contained 10 bases not matched to a gene. Written as DNA, the CDR3 is TGTGCCAGCAGCCCCCGGACAGGGAATGGGCAGCCCCAGCATTTT. This translates into CASSPRTGNGQPQHF.

This sequence joins TRBV7-7 and TRBJ2-3, with 14 positions matching TRBD2. Germline V gene lookup returns CDR1 SSHAT and CDR2 FNYEAQ (reference sequence). The CDR3 sequence is 18 residues long. The V gene end was trimmed by 4 bases and the J gene end by 3 bases; junction bases not matched to a gene: 9. The CDR3 loop is CASSSRARTSGRTDTQYF. The CDR3 DNA sequence: TGTGCCAGCAGCTCCCGCGCCCGGACTAGCGGGAGGACAGATACGCAGTATTTT.

The chain links TRBV29-1 to TRBJ1-1, with 7 bases fitting TRBD1. The J segment lost 2 bases and the V segment lost 7 bases, leaving 13 bases of the junction unmatched. Germline V gene sequence: CDR1 SQVTM, CDR2 ANQGSEA. This CDR3 spans 15 amino acids. CDR3 in amino acids: CSADIDRALNTEAFF. Here the CDR3 DNA reads TGCAGCGCTGACATAGACAGGGCTTTAAACACTGAAGCTTTCTTT.

J is TRBJ2-5 and V is TRBV4-3; 14 nucleotides line up with TRBD2. J was trimmed by 4 bases and V by 3 bases; bases with no gene match: 7. The CDR3 is 17 residues long. Germline-derived CDR1 and CDR2 are LGHNA and YSLEER. CDR3 in amino acids: CASSQGLAGVGGETQYF. For the CDR3, the DNA is TGCGCCAGCAGCCAGGGACTAGCGGGAGTTGGGGGAGAGACCCAGTACTTC.